This T cell receptor (beta chain) was captured by sequencing in a study of neurological immune-mediated disorders. The time point is: longitudinal time-point 3. CDR1 and CDR2 (germline): MDHEN, SYDVKM. The CDR3 has 14 residues. V lost 6 bases to trimming and J lost 3 bases; unmatched junction nucleotides: 3. TCRdb passed the 5' RACE reads through MiXCR, listing each CDR3 protein once. The sample contains around 100,000 distinct CDR3 sequences, about a tenth of which appear only once. The chain recombines TRBV28 with TRBJ2-2, with TRBD2 matching 8 bases. What was sequenced was PBMCs. The TCR was taken from a female donor with HTLV-1-associated myelopathy (HAM/TSP). Written as DNA, the CDR3 is TGTGCCAGCAGGGGGACTAGAGACACCGGGGAGCTGTTTTTT. It encodes CASRGTRDTGELFF.